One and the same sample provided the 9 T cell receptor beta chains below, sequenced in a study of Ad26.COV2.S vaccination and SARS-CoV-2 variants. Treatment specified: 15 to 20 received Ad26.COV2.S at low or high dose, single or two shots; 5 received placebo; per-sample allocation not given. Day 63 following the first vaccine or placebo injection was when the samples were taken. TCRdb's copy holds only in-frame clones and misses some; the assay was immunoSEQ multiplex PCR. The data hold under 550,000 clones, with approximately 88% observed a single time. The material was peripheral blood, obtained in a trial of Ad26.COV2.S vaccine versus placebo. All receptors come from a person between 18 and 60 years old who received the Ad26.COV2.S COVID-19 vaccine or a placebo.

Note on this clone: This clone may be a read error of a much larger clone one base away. In DNA form, the CDR3 reads TGTGCCAGCAGTTACGACAGGAACACCGGGGAGCTGTTTTTT. It encodes CASSYDRNTGELFF. This sequence joins TRBV6-5 and TRBJ2-2; tentative D call: TRBD1 (5 bases). The CDR3 runs to 14 residues. Trimming took 2 bases from V and 1 from J, leaving 5 bases between them. CDR1 and CDR2 from the germline V gene are MNHEY and SVGAGI.

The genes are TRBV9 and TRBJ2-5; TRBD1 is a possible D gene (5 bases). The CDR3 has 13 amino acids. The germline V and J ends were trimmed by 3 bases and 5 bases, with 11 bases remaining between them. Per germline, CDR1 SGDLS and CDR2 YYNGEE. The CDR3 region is CASSARVAETQYF. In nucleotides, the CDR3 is TGTGCCAGCAGCGCCAGGGTTGCGGAGACCCAGTACTTC.

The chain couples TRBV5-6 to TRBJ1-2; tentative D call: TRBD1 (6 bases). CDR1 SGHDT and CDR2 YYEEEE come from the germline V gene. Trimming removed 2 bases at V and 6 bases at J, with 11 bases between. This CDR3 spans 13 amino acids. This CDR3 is CASSLGQLDGYTF. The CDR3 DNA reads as TGTGCCAGCAGCTTAGGACAGCTAGATGGCTACACCTTC.

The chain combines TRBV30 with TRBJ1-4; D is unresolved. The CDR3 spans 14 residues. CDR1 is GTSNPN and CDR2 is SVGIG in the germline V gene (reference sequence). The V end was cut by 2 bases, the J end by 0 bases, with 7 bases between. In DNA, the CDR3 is TGTGCCTGGAGTATGGAGACAACTAATGAAAAACTGTTTTTT. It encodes CAWSMETTNEKLFF. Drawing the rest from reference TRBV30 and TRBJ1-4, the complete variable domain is SQTIHQWPATLVQPVGSPLSLECTVEGTSNPNLYWYRQAAGRGLQLLFYSVGIGQISSEVPQNLSASRPQDRQFILSSKKLLLSDSGFYLCAWSMETTNEKLFFGSGTQLSVL.

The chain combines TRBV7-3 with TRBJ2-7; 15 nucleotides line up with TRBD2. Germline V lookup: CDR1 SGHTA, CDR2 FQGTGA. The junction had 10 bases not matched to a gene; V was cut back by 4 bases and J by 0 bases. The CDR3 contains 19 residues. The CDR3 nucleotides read TGTGCCAGCAGCTCCCAACCCCGGGGACTAGCGGGGGGCTCCTACGAGCAGTACTTC. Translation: CASSSQPRGLAGGSYEQYF.

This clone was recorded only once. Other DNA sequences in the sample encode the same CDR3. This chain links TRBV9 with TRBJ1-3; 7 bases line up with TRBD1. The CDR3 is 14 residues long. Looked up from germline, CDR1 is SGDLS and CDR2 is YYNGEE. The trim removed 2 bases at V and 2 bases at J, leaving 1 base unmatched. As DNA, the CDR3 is TGTGCCAGCAGCGTCGGACAGGCTGGAAACACCATATATTTT. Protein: CASSVGQAGNTIYF.

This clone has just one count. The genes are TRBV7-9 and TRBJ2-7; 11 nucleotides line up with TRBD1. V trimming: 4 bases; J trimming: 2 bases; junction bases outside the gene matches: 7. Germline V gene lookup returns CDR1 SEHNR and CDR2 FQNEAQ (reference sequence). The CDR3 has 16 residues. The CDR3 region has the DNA TGTGCCAGCAGCTCCCGGGACAGGGGGGGCCCCTACGAGCAGTACTTC. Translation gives CASSSRDRGGPYEQYF.

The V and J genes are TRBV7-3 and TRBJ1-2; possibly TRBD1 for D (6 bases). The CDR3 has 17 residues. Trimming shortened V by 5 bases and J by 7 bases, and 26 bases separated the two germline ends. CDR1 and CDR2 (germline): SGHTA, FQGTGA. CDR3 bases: TGTGCCAGCAGCCCATTGCCGGGACAAGCTCTCGGGGGTGGCTACACCTTC. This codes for CASSPLPGQALGGGYTF.

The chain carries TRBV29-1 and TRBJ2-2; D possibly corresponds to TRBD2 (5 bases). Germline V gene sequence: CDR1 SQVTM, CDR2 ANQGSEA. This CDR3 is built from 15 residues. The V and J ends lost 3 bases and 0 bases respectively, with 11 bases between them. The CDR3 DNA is TGCAGCGTTGAGTGGACTTACGCGAACACCGGGGAGCTGTTTTTT. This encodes CSVEWTYANTGELFF.